Sequencing of this TCR beta chain was carried out in a study of shared clonotypes between healthy human individuals. Study outcomes and limitations: Clonotype sharing among donors was expected to depend on sequencing depth.

Comments on this clone: The antigen remains unidentified. The same CDR3 can be traced to other DNA sequences in this sample.

Trimming shortened V by 2 bases and J by 1 base, and 5 bases separated the two germline ends. CDR1 and CDR2 from the germline V gene are SEHNR and FQNEAQ (reference sequence). This CDR3 is built from 13 residues. At deep level, the assay was performed. TCRdb keeps only in-frame clones here, not all; method: immunoSEQ multiplex PCR. The sample gives about 2.1 million clones, about 94% of which show up once; less than 2% is in the top ten. Terminally differentiated effector memory CD45RA+ cells were excluded from the naive CD8 cells, which were CD45RO-negative and positively selected for CCR7. This clonotype was obtained from a man aged 18 to 30 in good health. Some clones in this sample may be carry-over from other donors' samples. The sequenced sample was naive CD8+ T cells from PBMCs. The chain combines TRBV7-9 with TRBJ1-1, with unresolved D. The CDR3 spells CASSLSENTEAFF. The CDR3 DNA sequence: TGTGCCAGCAGCTTATCGGAGAACACTGAAGCTTTCTTT. Supplemented by reference TRBV7-9 and TRBJ1-1, the full variable domain reads DTGVSQNPRHKITKRGQNVTFRCDPISEHNRLYWYRQTLGQGPEFLTYFQNEAQLEKSRLLSDRFSAERPKGSFSTLEIQRTEQGDSAMYLCASSLSENTEAFFGQGTRLTVV.